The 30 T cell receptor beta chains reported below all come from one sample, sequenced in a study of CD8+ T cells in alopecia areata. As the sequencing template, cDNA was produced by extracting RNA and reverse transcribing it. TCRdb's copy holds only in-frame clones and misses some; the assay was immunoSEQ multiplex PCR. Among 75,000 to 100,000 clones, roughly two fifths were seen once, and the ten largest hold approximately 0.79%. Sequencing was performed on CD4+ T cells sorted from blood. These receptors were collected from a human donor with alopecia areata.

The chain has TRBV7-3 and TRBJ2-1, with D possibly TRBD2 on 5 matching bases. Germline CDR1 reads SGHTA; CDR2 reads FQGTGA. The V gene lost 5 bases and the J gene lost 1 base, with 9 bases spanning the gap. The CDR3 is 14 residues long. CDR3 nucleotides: TGTGCCAGCAGCCAGAGCGGTTCCTACAATGAGCAGTTCTTC. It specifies CASSQSGSYNEQFF.

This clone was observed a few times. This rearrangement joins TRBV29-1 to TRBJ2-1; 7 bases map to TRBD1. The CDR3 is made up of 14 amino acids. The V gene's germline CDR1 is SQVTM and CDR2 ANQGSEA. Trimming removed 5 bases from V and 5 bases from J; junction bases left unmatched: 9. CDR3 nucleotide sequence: TGCAGCGTTAGGGGGCCAGTCCAGAACAATGAGCAGTTCTTC. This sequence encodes CSVRGPVQNNEQFF.

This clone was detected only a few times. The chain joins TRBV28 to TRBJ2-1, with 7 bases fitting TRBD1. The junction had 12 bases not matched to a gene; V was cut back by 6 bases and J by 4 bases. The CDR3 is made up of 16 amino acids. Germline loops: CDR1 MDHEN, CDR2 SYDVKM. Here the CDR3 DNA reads TGTGCCAGCAGCCTCATTGACAGGGAATATTACAATGAGCAGTTCTTC. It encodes CASSLIDREYYNEQFF.

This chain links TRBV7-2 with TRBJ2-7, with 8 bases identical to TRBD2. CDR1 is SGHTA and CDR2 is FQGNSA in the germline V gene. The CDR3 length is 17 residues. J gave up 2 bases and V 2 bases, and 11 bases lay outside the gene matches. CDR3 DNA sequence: TGTGCCAGCAGCTTACCGATAGCGGGAAGGGGGACCTACGAGCAGTACTTC. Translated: CASSLPIAGRGTYEQYF. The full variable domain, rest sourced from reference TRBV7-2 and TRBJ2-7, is GAGVSQSPSNKVTEKGKDVELRCDPISGHTALYWYRQSLGQGLEFLIYFQGNSAPDKSGLPSDRFSAERTGGSVSTLTIQRTQQEDSAVYLCASSLPIAGRGTYEQYFGPGTRLTVT.

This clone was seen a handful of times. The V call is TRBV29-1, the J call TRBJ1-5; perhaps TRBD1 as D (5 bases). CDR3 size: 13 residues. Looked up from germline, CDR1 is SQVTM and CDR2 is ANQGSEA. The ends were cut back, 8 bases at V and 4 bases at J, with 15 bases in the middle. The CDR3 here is CSFLRRQNQPQHF. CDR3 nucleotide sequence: TGCAGCTTCCTTCGGAGACAGAATCAGCCCCAGCATTTT. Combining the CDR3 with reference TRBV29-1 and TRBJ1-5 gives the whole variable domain SAVISQKPSRDICQRGTSLTIQCQVDSQVTMMFWYRQQPGQSLTLIATANQGSEATYESGFVIDKFPISRPNLTFSTLTVSNMSPEDSSIYLCSFLRRQNQPQHFGDGTRLSIL.

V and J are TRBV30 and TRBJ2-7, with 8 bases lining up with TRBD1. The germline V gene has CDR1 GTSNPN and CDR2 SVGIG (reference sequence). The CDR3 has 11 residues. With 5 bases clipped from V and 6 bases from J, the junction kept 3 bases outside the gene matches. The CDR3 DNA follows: TGTGCCTGGGGACAGGGTCGCGAGCAGTACTTC. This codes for CAWGQGREQYF.

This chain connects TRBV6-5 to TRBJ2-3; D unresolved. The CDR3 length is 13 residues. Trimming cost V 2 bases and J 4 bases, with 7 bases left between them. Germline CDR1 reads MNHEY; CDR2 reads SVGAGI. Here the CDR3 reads CASSYRFADTQYF. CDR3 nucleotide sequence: TGTGCCAGCAGTTACCGGTTCGCAGATACGCAGTATTTT.

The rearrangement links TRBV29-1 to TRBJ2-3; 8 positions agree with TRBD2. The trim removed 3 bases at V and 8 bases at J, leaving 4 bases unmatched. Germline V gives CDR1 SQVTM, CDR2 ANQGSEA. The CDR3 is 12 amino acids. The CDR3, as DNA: TGCAGCGTTGAGCGGGAGGTCGTTACGCAGTATTTT. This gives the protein CSVEREVVTQYF.

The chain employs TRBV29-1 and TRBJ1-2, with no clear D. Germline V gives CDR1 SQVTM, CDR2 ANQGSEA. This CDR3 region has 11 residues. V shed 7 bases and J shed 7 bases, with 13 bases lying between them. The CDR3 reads CSGSSSGGYTF. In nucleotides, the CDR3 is TGCAGCGGATCCTCATCAGGTGGCTACACCTTC. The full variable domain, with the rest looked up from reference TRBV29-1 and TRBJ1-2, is SAVISQKPSRDICQRGTSLTIQCQVDSQVTMMFWYRQQPGQSLTLIATANQGSEATYESGFVIDKFPISRPNLTFSTLTVSNMSPEDSSIYLCSGSSSGGYTFGSGTRLTVV.

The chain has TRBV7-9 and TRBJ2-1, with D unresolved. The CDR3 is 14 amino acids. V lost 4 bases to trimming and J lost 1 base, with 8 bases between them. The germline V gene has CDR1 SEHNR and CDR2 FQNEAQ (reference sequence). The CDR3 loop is CASSSIGSYNEQFF. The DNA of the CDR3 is TGTGCCAGCAGCTCAATAGGGTCCTACAATGAGCAGTTCTTC.

The CDR3 DNA is TGTGCCTGGAGTAAGGACAGGGGAGACACCGGGGAGCTGTTTTTT. It codes for CAWSKDRGDTGELFF. This chain connects TRBV30 to TRBJ2-2, with TRBD1 matching 9 bases. Germline loops: CDR1 GTSNPN, CDR2 SVGIG (reference sequence). CDR3 size: 15 residues. Trimming took 2 bases from V and 3 from J; bases not matched to a gene: 4.

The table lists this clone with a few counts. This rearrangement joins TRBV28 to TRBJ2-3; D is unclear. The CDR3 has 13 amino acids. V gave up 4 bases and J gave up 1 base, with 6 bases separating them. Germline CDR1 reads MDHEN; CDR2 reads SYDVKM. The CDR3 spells CASSSAGTDTQYF. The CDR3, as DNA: TGTGCCAGCAGTTCCGCGGGCACAGATACGCAGTATTTT.

In nucleotides, the CDR3 is TGTGCCTGGACCTTGGGAAAGGGGGCAGGTGGCTACACCTTC. Its translation: CAWTLGKGAGGYTF. V usage is TRBV30 and J usage is TRBJ1-2; 7 bases are a match to TRBD1. CDR1 GTSNPN and CDR2 SVGIG come from the germline V gene (reference sequence). The CDR3 is 14 amino acids. Trimming cost V 4 bases and J 7 bases; bases outside gene matches: 12.

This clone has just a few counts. The CDR3 is CASRTARGPYYEQYF. The CDR3 coding sequence is TGTGCCAGCAGAACAGCAAGAGGGCCCTACTACGAGCAGTACTTC. J is TRBJ2-7 and V is TRBV7-2, with a tentative D call TRBD2 (5 bases). The CDR3 contains 15 residues. Trimming stripped 6 bases from V and 3 bases from J, with 18 bases between. Per germline, CDR1 SGHTA and CDR2 FQGNSA.

CDR3 residues: CASSPSYEQYF. The CDR3 DNA reads TGTGCCAGCAGCCCGTCCTACGAGCAGTACTTC. This chain uses TRBV2 with TRBJ2-7; D is unresolved. Between the trimmed V and J ends, which lost 6 bases and 1 base, there was a span of 4 bases. CDR1 is SNHLY and CDR2 is FYNNEI in the germline V gene. The CDR3 has 11 amino acids.

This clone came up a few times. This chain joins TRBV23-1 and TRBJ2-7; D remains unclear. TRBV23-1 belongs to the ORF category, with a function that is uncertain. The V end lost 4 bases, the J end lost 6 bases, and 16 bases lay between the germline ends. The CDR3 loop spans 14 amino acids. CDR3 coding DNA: TGCGCCAGCAGTCGGAAACCTTCTCCCCCCGAGCAGTACTTC. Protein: CASSRKPSPPEQYF.

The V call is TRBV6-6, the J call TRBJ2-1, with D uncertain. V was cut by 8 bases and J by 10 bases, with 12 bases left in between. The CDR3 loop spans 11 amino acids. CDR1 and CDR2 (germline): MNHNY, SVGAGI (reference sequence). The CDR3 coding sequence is TGTGCCAGCGTCTCGGGCCCCGAGCAGTTCTTC. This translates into CASVSGPEQFF.

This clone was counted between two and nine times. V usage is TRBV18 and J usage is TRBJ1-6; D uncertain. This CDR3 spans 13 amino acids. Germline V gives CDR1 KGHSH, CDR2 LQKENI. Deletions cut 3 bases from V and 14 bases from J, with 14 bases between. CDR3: CASSPTGPAALHF. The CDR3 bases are TGTGCCAGCTCACCTACCGGACCGGCGGCCCTCCACTTT.

The CDR3 spells CASSVQISGANVLTF. CDR3 nucleotide sequence: TGTGCCAGCAGCGTGCAGATATCCGGGGCCAACGTCCTGACTTTC. The V call is TRBV7-9, the J call TRBJ2-6; D remains unclear. This CDR3 comprises 15 residues. Germline CDR1 is SEHNR and CDR2 is FQNEAQ (reference sequence). Trimming shortened V by 5 bases and J by 4 bases, and 12 bases separated the two germline ends. Filled out from reference TRBV7-9 and TRBJ2-6, the complete variable domain reads DTGVSQNPRHKITKRGQNVTFRCDPISEHNRLYWYRQTLGQGPEFLTYFQNEAQLEKSRLLSDRFSAERPKGSFSTLEIQRTEQGDSAMYLCASSVQISGANVLTFGAGSRLTVL.

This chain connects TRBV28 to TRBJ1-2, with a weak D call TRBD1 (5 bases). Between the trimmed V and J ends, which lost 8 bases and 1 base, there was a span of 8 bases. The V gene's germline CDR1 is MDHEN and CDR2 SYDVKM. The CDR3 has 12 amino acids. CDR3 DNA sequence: TGTGCCAGCGGGACCCGTAACTATGGCTACACCTTC. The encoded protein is CASGTRNYGYTF.

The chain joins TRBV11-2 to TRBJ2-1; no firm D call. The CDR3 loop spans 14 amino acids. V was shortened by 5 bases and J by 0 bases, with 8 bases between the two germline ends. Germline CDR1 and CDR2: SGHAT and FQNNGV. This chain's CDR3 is CASSLTDSYNEQFF. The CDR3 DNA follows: TGTGCCAGCAGCCTAACCGACTCCTACAATGAGCAGTTCTTC.

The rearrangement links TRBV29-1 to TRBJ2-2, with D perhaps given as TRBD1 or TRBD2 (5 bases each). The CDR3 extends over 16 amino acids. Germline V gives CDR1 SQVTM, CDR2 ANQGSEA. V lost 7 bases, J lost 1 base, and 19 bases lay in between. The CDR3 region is CSAAEGPGRNTGELFF. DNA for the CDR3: TGCAGCGCCGCTGAGGGACCAGGAAGGAACACCGGGGAGCTGTTTTTT.

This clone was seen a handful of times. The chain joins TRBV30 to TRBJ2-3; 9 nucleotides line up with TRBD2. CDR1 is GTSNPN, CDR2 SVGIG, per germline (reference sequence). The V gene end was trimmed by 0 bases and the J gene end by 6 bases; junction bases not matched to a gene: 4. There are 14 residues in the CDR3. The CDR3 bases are TGTGCCTGGAGTGTACGCCTAGCGGGGGATACGCAGTATTTT. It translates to CAWSVRLAGDTQYF.

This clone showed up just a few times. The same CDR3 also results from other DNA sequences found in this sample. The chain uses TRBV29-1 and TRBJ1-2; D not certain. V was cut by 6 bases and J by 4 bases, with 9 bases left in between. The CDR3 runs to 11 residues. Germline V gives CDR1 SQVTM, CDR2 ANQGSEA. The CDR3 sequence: CSVEEGYGYTF. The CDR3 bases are TGCAGCGTGGAGGAAGGCTATGGCTACACCTTC. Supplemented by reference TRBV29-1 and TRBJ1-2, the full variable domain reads SAVISQKPSRDICQRGTSLTIQCQVDSQVTMMFWYRQQPGQSLTLIATANQGSEATYESGFVIDKFPISRPNLTFSTLTVSNMSPEDSSIYLCSVEEGYGYTFGSGTRLTVV.

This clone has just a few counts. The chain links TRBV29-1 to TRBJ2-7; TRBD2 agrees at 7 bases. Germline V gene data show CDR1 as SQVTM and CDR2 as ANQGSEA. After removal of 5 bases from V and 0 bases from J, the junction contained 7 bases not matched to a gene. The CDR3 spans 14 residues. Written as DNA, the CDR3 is TGCAGCGTTTTACTAGCGACCATCTCCTACGAGCAGTACTTC. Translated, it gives CSVLLATISYEQYF.

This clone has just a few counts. The CDR3 reads CASRQGANIQYF. The CDR3 coding sequence is TGTGCCAGCAGACAGGGGGCGAACATTCAGTACTTC. The J gene is TRBJ2-4, the V gene TRBV28, with 9 nucleotides matching TRBD1. The CDR3 contains 12 residues. CDR1 and CDR2 (germline): MDHEN, SYDVKM. V trimming: 6 bases; J trimming: 7 bases; junction bases outside the gene matches: 1.

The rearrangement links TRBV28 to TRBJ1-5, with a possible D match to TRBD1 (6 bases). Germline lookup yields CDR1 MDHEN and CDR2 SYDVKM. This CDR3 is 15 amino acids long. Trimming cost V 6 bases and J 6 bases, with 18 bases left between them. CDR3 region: CASSPERGYFQPQHF. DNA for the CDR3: TGTGCCAGCAGCCCGGAGAGGGGGTATTTTCAGCCCCAGCATTTT.

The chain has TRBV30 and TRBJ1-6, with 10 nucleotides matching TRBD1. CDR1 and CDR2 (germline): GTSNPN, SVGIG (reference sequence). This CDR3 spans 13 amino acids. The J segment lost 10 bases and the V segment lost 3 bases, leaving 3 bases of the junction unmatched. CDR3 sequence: CAWSPTGGSPLHF. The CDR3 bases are TGTGCCTGGAGCCCGACAGGGGGCTCACCCCTCCACTTT.

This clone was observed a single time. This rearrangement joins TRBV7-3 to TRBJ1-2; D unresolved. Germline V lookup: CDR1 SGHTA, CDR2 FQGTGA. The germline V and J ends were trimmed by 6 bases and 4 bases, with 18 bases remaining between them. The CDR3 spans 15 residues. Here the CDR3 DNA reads TGTGCCAGCAGTCTATATCCTACTGGGCCCTATGGCTACACCTTC. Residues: CASSLYPTGPYGYTF.

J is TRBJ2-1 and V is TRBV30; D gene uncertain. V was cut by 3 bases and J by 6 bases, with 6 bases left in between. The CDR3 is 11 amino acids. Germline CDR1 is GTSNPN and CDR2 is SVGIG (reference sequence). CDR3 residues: CAWRDFNEQFF. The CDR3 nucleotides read TGTGCCTGGAGGGATTTCAATGAGCAGTTCTTC.